This is a list of T cell receptor beta chains from one sample in a study of T cell repertoires in cytomegalovirus infection. These receptors' targets are unknown. TCRdb re-analysed the reads in MiXCR, keeping a single row per CDR3 protein. The table includes some 940,000 distinct CDR3 sequences, less than 35% detected once. Sequenced here: cultured CD8+ T cells from PBMCs, sampled from culture after CMV antigen stimulation. These TCRs come from a human donor in good health (CMV status not recorded). Some clones in this sample may be carry-over from other donors' samples. CDR3s include the opening cysteine and the closing phenylalanine or tryptophan. Rows may omit the clone size; those that give it use once, few, many or a size class.

v_gene: TRBV13
j_gene: TRBJ1-4
abundance: once
CDR3aa: CASSLGARGPEKLFF

v_gene: TRBV2
j_gene: TRBJ1-5
abundance: -
CDR3aa: CASSEPGYNQPQHF

v_gene: TRBV25-1
j_gene: TRBJ1-4
abundance: -
CDR3aa: CASSEGAGGEKLFF

v_gene: TRBV6-1
j_gene: TRBJ2-7
abundance: few
CDR3aa: CASSEISSYEQYF

v_gene: TRBV7-2
j_gene: TRBJ2-2
abundance: many
CDR3aa: CASTTWGQLNTGELFF

v_gene: TRBV5-1
j_gene: TRBJ2-3
abundance: -
CDR3aa: CASSIGTSGSTDTQYF

v_gene: TRBV11-1
j_gene: TRBJ2-3
abundance: many
CDR3aa: CASSFKYLAGTSTDTQYF

v_gene: TRBV7-9
j_gene: TRBJ1-1
abundance: few
CDR3aa: CASSLGTGGKAFF

v_gene: TRBV27
j_gene: TRBJ2-1
abundance: few
CDR3aa: CASMGIGRNEQFF

v_gene: TRBV12-3/TRBV12-4
j_gene: TRBJ2-2
abundance: few
CDR3aa: CASSQSPGSTGELFF

v_gene: TRBV7-4
j_gene: TRBJ2-1
abundance: once
CDR3aa: CASSHLDGPLEQFF

v_gene: TRBV7-9
j_gene: TRBJ2-3
abundance: few
CDR3aa: CASSLNTGDTQYF

v_gene: TRBV6-6
j_gene: TRBJ2-3
abundance: many
CDR3aa: CASSDPTSGGGTDTQYF

v_gene: TRBV19
j_gene: TRBJ1-4
abundance: -
CDR3aa: CASSIYRNEKLFF

v_gene: TRBV9
j_gene: TRBJ2-5
abundance: once
CDR3aa: CASSESGGAGKTQYF